Reported below is one T cell receptor (beta chain). Its antigen is currently unknown. It was the approximately 120-subject validation cohort, separate from the 666-subject first cohort, to which the donors belonged. The data were obtained in a study of cytomegalovirus exposure and HLA in healthy donors. Study results and caveats: 150 or so TCR beta chains were listed as cytomegalovirus-associated.

The table came from immunoSEQ multiplex PCR; TCRdb's copy has only in-frame clones and leaves some out. This sample has 250,000 to 350,000 clones; approximately 86% occur once, and the top ten carry about 1.2%. The CDR3 has 13 amino acids. Trimming took off 10 bases at V and 9 bases at J, with 19 bases between the two ends. CDR1 and CDR2 from the germline V gene are MNHEY and SMNVEV (reference sequence). The sequenced material came from PBMCs. The gene calls are TRBV27 and TRBJ2-1; D may be TRBD1 (6 bases). This receptor was taken from a woman in her twenties or thirties in good health and CMV-seropositive. The CDR3 DNA reads TGTGCCACCCTTGGGCCTAAAGGGGGTGAGCAGTTCTTC. Its protein product is CATLGPKGGEQFF.